The 21 T cell receptor beta chains in this list originate from one sample, sequenced in a study of T cell changes during pregnancy in multiple sclerosis. Data came from immunoSEQ multiplex PCR; TCRdb stores just in-frame clones and leaves some out. This sample yields 85,000 to 130,000 clones, of which around 90% are seen a single time; 1.5% to 2% belongs to the top ten. The sample here was peripheral blood, taken before pregnancy. The receptor source for this set is a female donor with multiple sclerosis, enrolled in a pregnancy study.

V gene TRBV30 combines with J gene TRBJ2-1; 13 bases map to TRBD2. The CDR3 has 14 residues. CDR1 is GTSNPN, CDR2 SVGIG, per germline (reference sequence). The V and J ends lost 4 bases and 6 bases, in that order; junction bases with no gene match: 3. CDR3 sequence reads: CAWKLAGGINEQFF. The CDR3 DNA sequence: TGTGCCTGGAAACTAGCGGGAGGGATCAATGAGCAGTTCTTC.

The rearrangement uses TRBV18 and TRBJ1-6; 7 bases fit TRBD1. CDR1 is KGHSH, CDR2 LQKENI, per germline. V was pared by 5 bases and J by 5 bases, with 6 bases of the junction left unmatched. The CDR3 covers 15 residues. The CDR3 region has the DNA TGTGCCAGCTCAGGATCGGGACAGAATAATTCACCCCTCCACTTT. This gives the protein CASSGSGQNNSPLHF.

The chain is built from TRBV5-4 and TRBJ1-2; 7 bases map to TRBD1. After removal of 4 bases from V and 5 bases from J, the junction contained 14 bases not matched to a gene. The germline V gene has CDR1 SGHNT and CDR2 YYREEE (reference sequence). This CDR3 region has 16 residues. As DNA, the CDR3 is TGTGCCAGCAGCCAGAAGACAGGGACGGGCTTTTATGGCTACACCTTC. Its translation: CASSQKTGTGFYGYTF.

This sequence joins TRBV9 and TRBJ2-7; the match to TRBD1 covers 8 bases. J lost 5 bases, V lost 0 bases, and 4 bases had no gene match. The germline V gene has CDR1 SGDLS and CDR2 YYNGEE. The CDR3 covers 14 residues. CDR3 DNA: TGTGCCAGCAGCGTAGTCGGGACAGGTCACGAGCAGTACTTC. It is translated as CASSVVGTGHEQYF.

The chain employs TRBV28 and TRBJ2-2; D possibly corresponds to TRBD2 (5 bases). Germline lookup yields CDR1 MDHEN and CDR2 SYDVKM. V was clipped by 2 bases and J by 2 bases, with 12 bases between them. The CDR3 has 16 amino acids. The chain's CDR3 is CASSLEVASNTGELFF. DNA for the CDR3: TGTGCCAGCAGTTTAGAGGTAGCGAGCAACACCGGGGAGCTGTTTTTT.

The chain employs TRBV19 and TRBJ2-1, with 7 nucleotides matching TRBD2. V was clipped by 10 bases and J by 6 bases; unmatched bases: 9. Germline values: CDR1 LNHDA, CDR2 SQIVND (reference sequence). The CDR3 sequence is 13 residues long. The CDR3 region is CATAGLGLNEQFF. For the CDR3, the DNA is TGTGCCACCGCCGGACTAGGACTCAATGAGCAGTTCTTC.

The chain joins TRBV7-8 to TRBJ2-3; 7 bases fit TRBD2. Unmatched junction bases numbered 12, after V lost 5 bases and J lost 7 bases. From germline, CDR1 is SGHVS and CDR2 FQNEAQ. The CDR3 contains 15 residues. CDR3 nucleotides: TGTGCCAGCAGCCGCCCGGGACGAGCGGGAAATACGCAGTATTTT. Translated, it gives CASSRPGRAGNTQYF.

The V call is TRBV4-1, the J call TRBJ1-1; D remains unclear. Trimming took 1 base from V and 3 from J, leaving 3 bases between them. Germline V lookup: CDR1 MGHRA, CDR2 YSYEKL. This CDR3 is 12 amino acids long. The CDR3 region is CASSQVDTEAFF. CDR3 nucleotides: TGCGCCAGCAGCCAAGTAGACACTGAAGCTTTCTTT.

The chain combines TRBV4-3 with TRBJ2-3; D possibly corresponds to TRBD2 (7 bases). Germline loops: CDR1 LGHNA, CDR2 YSLEER. Between the trimmed V and J ends, which lost 0 bases and 2 bases, there was a span of 12 bases. This CDR3 spans 16 amino acids. CDR3 protein: CASSQDLGGATDTQYF. CDR3 nucleotide sequence: TGCGCCAGCAGCCAAGATTTGGGGGGGGCCACAGATACGCAGTATTTT.

This chain joins TRBV7-8 and TRBJ2-7; D is possibly TRBD1 (5 bases). CDR1 SGHVS and CDR2 FQNEAQ come from the germline V gene. The CDR3 consists of 15 residues. Deletions cut 1 base from V and 0 bases from J, with 10 bases between. The CDR3 region has the DNA TGTGCCAGCAGCTTAGAGGCAGGGCCCTCCTACGAGCAGTACTTC. It encodes CASSLEAGPSYEQYF.

The chain joins TRBV19 to TRBJ2-1, with TRBD1 matching 9 bases. The ends lost 4 bases at V and 9 bases at J; junction bases unmatched: 7. This CDR3 is built from 14 residues. Germline CDR1 is LNHDA and CDR2 is SQIVND (reference sequence). The CDR3 DNA follows: TGTGCCAGTAGTAGGGGGACAGGGTATGGTGAGCAGTTCTTC. This sequence encodes CASSRGTGYGEQFF.

The chain has TRBV6-6 and TRBJ2-6; D ambiguous. V lost 2 bases, J lost 1 base, and 6 bases lay in between. CDR3 length: 15 residues. Looked up from germline, CDR1 is MNHNY and CDR2 is SVGAGI (reference sequence). The CDR3: CASSYERSGANVLTF. The CDR3 nucleotides read TGTGCCAGCAGTTACGAGCGATCTGGGGCCAACGTCCTGACTTTC.

The J gene is TRBJ2-1, the V gene TRBV7-3; D possibly corresponds to TRBD2 (5 bases). V was pared by 0 bases and J by 0 bases, with 6 bases between. The germline gives CDR1 SGHTA, CDR2 FQGTGA. This CDR3 has 15 amino acids. CDR3 in amino acids: CASSLTGSSYNEQFF. The CDR3 DNA sequence: TGTGCCAGCAGCTTAACGGGGAGCTCCTACAATGAGCAGTTCTTC. Full variable domain (outside the CDR3, taken from reference TRBV7-3 and TRBJ2-1): GAGVSQTPSNKVTEKGKYVELRCDPISGHTALYWYRQSLGQGPEFLIYFQGTGAADDSGLPNDRFFAVRPEGSVSTLKIQRTERGDSAVYLCASSLTGSSYNEQFFGPGTRLTVL.

The rearrangement links TRBV28 to TRBJ1-5, with D possibly matching TRBD1 (5 bases). Trimming pared 3 bases from V and 1 base from J, leaving 7 bases between. Germline CDR1 and CDR2: MDHEN and SYDVKM. The CDR3 totals 14 residues. The CDR3 loop is CASSLDTSNQPQHF. CDR3 in DNA: TGTGCCAGCAGTTTGGACACAAGCAATCAGCCCCAGCATTTT.

The J gene is TRBJ2-1, the V gene TRBV11-2; D call uncertain. Trimming left V 2 bases short and J 1 base short, with 6 bases between. The CDR3 has 14 amino acids. In germline, CDR1 is SGHAT, CDR2 FQNNGV. CDR3 region: CASSLLVSYNEQFF. CDR3 coding DNA: TGTGCCAGCAGCTTACTAGTTTCCTACAATGAGCAGTTCTTC.

This clone was observed a handful of times. The chain joins TRBV6-5 to TRBJ2-7; 10 nucleotides align to TRBD1. CDR1 and CDR2 (germline): MNHEY, SVGAGI. CDR3 size: 13 residues. J was trimmed by 3 bases and V by 7 bases; bases with no gene match: 3. CDR3 nucleotides: TGTGCCAGCACCCGGACAGGGGGCTACGAGCAGTACTTC. It encodes CASTRTGGYEQYF.

V usage is TRBV9 and J usage is TRBJ2-2; TRBD1 agrees at 9 bases. V trimming: 3 bases; J trimming: 3 bases; junction bases outside the gene matches: 9. This CDR3 is built from 17 residues. The germline V gene encodes CDR1 SGDLS and CDR2 YYNGEE. The CDR3 DNA is TGTGCCAGCAGCGCATTACAGGGGGCAGCGTACACCGGGGAGCTGTTTTTT. It yields the protein CASSALQGAAYTGELFF.

The V and J genes are TRBV7-2 and TRBJ2-7, with 11 bases matching TRBD2. Germline V gene data show CDR1 as SGHTA and CDR2 as FQGNSA. With 1 base clipped from V and 3 bases from J, the junction kept 5 bases outside the gene matches. This CDR3 has 16 amino acids. This chain's CDR3 is CASSLGPGTSGYEQYF. The CDR3 coding sequence is TGTGCCAGCAGCTTAGGACCCGGGACTAGCGGCTACGAGCAGTACTTC.

This CDR3 reads CASSPLGGGTEAFF. The CDR3 DNA follows: TGTGCCAGCAGCCCCCTGGGAGGGGGTACTGAAGCTTTCTTT. This chain links TRBV13 with TRBJ1-1; possible D gene TRBD1, 6 bases. The CDR3 is made up of 14 amino acids. Germline CDR1 is PRHDT and CDR2 is FYEKMQ (reference sequence). The ends were cut back, 5 bases at V and 5 bases at J, with 15 bases in the middle.

The chain combines TRBV27 with TRBJ2-6; D is ambiguous. The ends were cut back, 4 bases at V and 2 bases at J, with 12 bases in the middle. The CDR3 length is 16 residues. Per the germline V gene, CDR1 is MNHEY and CDR2 is SMNVEV (reference sequence). CDR3 sequence: CASSSSTVAGANVLTF. The CDR3, as DNA: TGTGCCAGCAGTTCCTCCACAGTGGCTGGGGCCAACGTCCTGACTTTC.

The chain links TRBV30 to TRBJ2-3; no clear D gene. Germline lookup yields CDR1 GTSNPN and CDR2 SVGIG (reference sequence). V lost 1 base and J 4 bases, leaving 9 bases between the germline ends. The CDR3 has 13 amino acids. This CDR3 reads CAWSEPPPDTQYF. The CDR3 nucleotides read TGTGCCTGGAGTGAGCCCCCCCCAGATACGCAGTATTTT.